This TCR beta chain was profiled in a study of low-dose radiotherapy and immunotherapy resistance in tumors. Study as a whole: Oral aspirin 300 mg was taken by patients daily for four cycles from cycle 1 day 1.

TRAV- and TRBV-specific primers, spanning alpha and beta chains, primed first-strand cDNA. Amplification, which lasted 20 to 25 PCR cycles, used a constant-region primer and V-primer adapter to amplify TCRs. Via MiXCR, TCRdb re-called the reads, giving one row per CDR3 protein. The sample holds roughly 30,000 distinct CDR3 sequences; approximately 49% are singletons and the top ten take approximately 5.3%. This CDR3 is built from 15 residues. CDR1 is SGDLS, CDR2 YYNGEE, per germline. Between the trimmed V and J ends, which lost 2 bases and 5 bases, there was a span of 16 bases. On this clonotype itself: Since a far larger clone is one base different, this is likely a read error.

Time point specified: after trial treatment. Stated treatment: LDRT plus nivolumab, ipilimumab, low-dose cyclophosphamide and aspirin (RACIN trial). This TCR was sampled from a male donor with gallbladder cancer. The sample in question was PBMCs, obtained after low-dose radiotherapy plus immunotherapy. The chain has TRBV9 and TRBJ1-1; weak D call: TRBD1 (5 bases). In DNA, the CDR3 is TGTGCCAGCAGCGTGGCCGTGGCAGGGAGGACTGAAGCTTTCTTT. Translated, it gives CASSVAVAGRTEAFF. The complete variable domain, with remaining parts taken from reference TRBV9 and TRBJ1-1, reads DSGVTQTPKHLITATGQRVTLRCSPRSGDLSVYWYQQSLDQGLQFLIQYYNGEERAKGNILERFSAQQFPDLHSELNLSSLELGDSALYFCASSVAVAGRTEAFFGQGTRLTVV.